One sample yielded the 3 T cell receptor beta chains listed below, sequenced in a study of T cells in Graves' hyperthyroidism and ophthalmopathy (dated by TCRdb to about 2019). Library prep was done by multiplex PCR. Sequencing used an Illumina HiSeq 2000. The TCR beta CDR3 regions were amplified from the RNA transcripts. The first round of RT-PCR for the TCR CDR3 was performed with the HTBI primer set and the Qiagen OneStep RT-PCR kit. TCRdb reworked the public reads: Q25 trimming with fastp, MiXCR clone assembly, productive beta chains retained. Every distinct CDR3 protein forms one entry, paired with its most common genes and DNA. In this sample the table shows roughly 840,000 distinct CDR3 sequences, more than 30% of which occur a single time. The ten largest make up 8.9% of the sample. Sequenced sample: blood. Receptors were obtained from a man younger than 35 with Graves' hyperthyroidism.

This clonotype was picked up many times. CDR3 loop: CASARNSNEKLFF. CDR3 bases: TGTGCCAGTGCGAGGAATTCAAATGAAAAACTGTTTTTT. The V and J genes are TRBV19 and TRBJ1-4; D is uncertain. V lost 8 bases to trimming and J lost 5 bases, with 12 bases between them. The V gene's germline CDR1 is LNHDA and CDR2 SQIVND (reference sequence). CDR3 length: 13 amino acids.

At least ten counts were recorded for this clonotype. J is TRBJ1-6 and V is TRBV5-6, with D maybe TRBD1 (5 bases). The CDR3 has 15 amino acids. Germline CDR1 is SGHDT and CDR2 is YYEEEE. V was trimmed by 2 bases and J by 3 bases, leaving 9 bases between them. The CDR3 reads CASSFGGYYNSPLHF. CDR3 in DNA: TGTGCCAGCAGCTTCGGGGGTTACTATAATTCACCCCTCCACTTT.

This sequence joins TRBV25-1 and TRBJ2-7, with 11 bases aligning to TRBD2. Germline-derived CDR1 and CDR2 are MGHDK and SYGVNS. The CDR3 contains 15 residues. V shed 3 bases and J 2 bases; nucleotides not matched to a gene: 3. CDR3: CASSDLAGGTYEQYF. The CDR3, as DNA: TGTGCCAGCAGTGATCTAGCGGGAGGCACCTACGAGCAGTACTTC.